These 14 T cell receptor beta chains came from one sample sequenced in a study of shared clonotypes between healthy human individuals. Measured with immunoSEQ multiplex PCR; TCRdb has only the in-frame clones, and not every one. The data contain roughly 400,000 clones, roughly 96% of them singletons. Sequenced material: memory CD8+ T cells sorted from blood. Noted subset: CD45RO+ cells pooled with CCR7-negative TemRA cells. The origin of the receptors is a man in his thirties or forties in good health.

The V and J genes are TRBV5-1 and TRBJ2-7; no reliable D call. Germline lookup yields CDR1 SGHRS and CDR2 YFSETQ. The CDR3 consists of 16 residues. Trimming pared 0 bases from V and 0 bases from J, leaving 13 bases between. The DNA for the CDR3 is TGCGCCAGCAGCTTGGTTGGGCTGGGTAGCTCCTACGAGCAGTACTTC. It translates to CASSLVGLGSSYEQYF.

This chain uses TRBV19 with TRBJ2-7, with D uncertain. Between the trimmed V and J ends, which lost 3 bases and 1 base, there was a span of 7 bases. The CDR3 runs 13 residues. Per the germline V gene, CDR1 is LNHDA and CDR2 is SQIVND (reference sequence). CDR3 protein: CASSMSQSYEQYF. DNA for the CDR3: TGTGCCAGTAGTATGAGCCAGTCCTACGAGCAGTACTTC.

The V and J genes are TRBV2 and TRBJ1-5, with 8 bases that match TRBD1. J lost 2 bases, V lost 3 bases, and 3 bases had no gene match. The CDR3 contains 15 residues. Germline V lookup: CDR1 SNHLY, CDR2 FYNNEI. The CDR3 DNA sequence: TGTGCCAGCAGTGAGACAGGGGTCCGCAATCAGCCCCAGCATTTT. This translates into CASSETGVRNQPQHF.

This chain connects TRBV28 to TRBJ2-2, with D tentatively TRBD1 or TRBD2 (5 bases each). V dropped 5 bases and J dropped 2 bases, with 9 bases sitting between them. The germline CDR1 and CDR2 sequences are MDHEN and SYDVKM. The length of the CDR3 is 14 residues. CDR3 DNA: TGTGCCAGCAGTGCAGGGACCAACACCGGGGAGCTGTTTTTT. This gives the protein CASSAGTNTGELFF.

The gene calls are TRBV7-2 and TRBJ2-3, with 9 bases that match TRBD2. CDR3 size: 16 residues. CDR1 is SGHTA and CDR2 is FQGNSA in the germline V gene. The V segment lost 1 base and the J segment 4 bases; nucleotides outside the gene matches: 6. CDR3 DNA sequence: TGTGCCAGCAGCTTAGTCTCTGCGGGAGGGCCAGATACGCAGTATTTT. Amino acids: CASSLVSAGGPDTQYF.

This clone is a singleton in its sample. The J gene is TRBJ2-2, the V gene TRBV6-5; D is ambiguous. This CDR3 is 14 amino acids long. V lost 6 bases and J lost 5, with 13 bases in between. Germline assignment: CDR1 MNHEY and CDR2 SVGAGI. CDR3 region: CASRSSLRTGELFF. In DNA, the CDR3 is TGTGCCAGCAGGTCGAGCCTGAGGACCGGGGAGCTGTTTTTT.

CDR3 nucleotides: TGCGCCAGCCCCCCCAAAGACGGGAGGGCCAAAAACATTCAGTACTTC. Protein sequence: CASPPKDGRAKNIQYF. The V and J genes are TRBV5-1 and TRBJ2-4; 7 positions match TRBD2. V gave up 7 bases and J gave up 1 base; unmatched junction bases: 11. The CDR3 sequence is 16 residues long. Germline CDR1 reads SGHRS; CDR2 reads YFSETQ.

On this clone itself: Different DNA sequences within this sample yield the same CDR3. The chain combines TRBV20-1 with TRBJ2-3; D is ambiguous. The CDR3 is 11 residues long. Per germline, CDR1 DFQATT and CDR2 SNEGSKA (reference sequence). V dropped 5 bases and J dropped 2 bases, with 5 bases sitting between them. In DNA, the CDR3 is TGCAGTGCTTCCCTCACAGATACGCAGTATTTT. This gives the protein CSASLTDTQYF.

V is TRBV28 and J is TRBJ2-3; D might be TRBD2 (6 bases). Trimming stripped 2 bases from V and 2 bases from J, with 11 bases between. The CDR3 extends over 15 amino acids. Germline V lookup: CDR1 MDHEN, CDR2 SYDVKM. CDR3 bases: TGTGCCAGCAGTTTAGGCGGGGCCTTCACAGATACGCAGTATTTT. It translates to CASSLGGAFTDTQYF.

The chain employs TRBV10-1 and TRBJ2-1; TRBD1 matches at 9 bases. This CDR3 spans 14 amino acids. Germline-derived CDR1 and CDR2 are WNHNN and SYGVQD (reference sequence). V was pared by 2 bases and J by 6 bases, with 2 bases of the junction left unmatched. CDR3 amino acids: CASSEGTGTNEQFF. The CDR3 DNA reads TGCGCCAGCAGTGAGGGGACAGGGACCAATGAGCAGTTCTTC.

This chain uses TRBV28 with TRBJ1-5; TRBD1 aligns across 7 bases. Trimming at V came to 6 bases and at J to 3 bases, leaving 5 bases not matched to a gene. CDR1 MDHEN and CDR2 SYDVKM come from the germline V gene. The CDR3 runs 14 residues. As DNA, the CDR3 is TGTGCCAGCAGAAGAGACAGGGTCAATCAGCCCCAGCATTTT. Residues: CASRRDRVNQPQHF.

The genes are TRBV7-2 and TRBJ2-2; a weak D match, TRBD2 (6 bases). Trimming stripped 1 base from V and 1 base from J, with 10 bases between. The germline CDR1 and CDR2 sequences are SGHTA and FQGNSA. The CDR3 has 16 amino acids. CDR3 loop: CASSLVAGRNTGELFF. Written as DNA, the CDR3 is TGTGCCAGCAGCTTAGTTGCCGGGAGGAACACCGGGGAGCTGTTTTTT.

This chain joins TRBV6-5 and TRBJ2-1, with TRBD2 matching over 11 bases. This CDR3 is 15 amino acids long. V lost 6 bases, J lost 9 bases, and 10 bases stayed unmatched. From germline, CDR1 is MNHEY and CDR2 SVGAGI. This chain's CDR3 is CASRPIAGGPGEQFF. The CDR3 bases are TGTGCCAGCAGACCAATAGCGGGAGGGCCTGGTGAGCAGTTCTTC.

The genes are TRBV19 and TRBJ2-1; D perhaps matches TRBD1 (6 bases). Germline CDR1 reads LNHDA; CDR2 reads SQIVND (reference sequence). CDR3 size: 13 residues. The ends were cut back, 4 bases at V and 9 bases at J, with 13 bases in the middle. CDR3 region: CASSTQGPGEQFF. The CDR3 DNA follows: TGTGCCAGTAGTACACAGGGCCCTGGTGAGCAGTTCTTC.